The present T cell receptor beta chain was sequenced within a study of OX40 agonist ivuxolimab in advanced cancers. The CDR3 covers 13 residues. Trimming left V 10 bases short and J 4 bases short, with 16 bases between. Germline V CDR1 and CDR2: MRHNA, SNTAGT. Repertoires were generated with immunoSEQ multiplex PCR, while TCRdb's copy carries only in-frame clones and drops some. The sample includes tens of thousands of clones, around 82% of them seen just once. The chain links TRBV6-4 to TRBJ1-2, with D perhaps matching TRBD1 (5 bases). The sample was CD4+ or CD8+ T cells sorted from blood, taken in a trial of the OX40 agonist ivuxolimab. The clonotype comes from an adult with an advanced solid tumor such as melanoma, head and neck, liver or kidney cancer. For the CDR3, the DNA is TGTGCCACCTCACAGGCGGAAGGCTATGGCTACACCTTC. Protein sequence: CATSQAEGYGYTF.